This is a list of T cell receptor beta chains from one sample in a study of monozygotic twins with inflammatory bowel disease. From the 5' RACE reads, TCRdb lists one entry per CDR3 protein and no DNA. There are approximately 400,000 distinct CDR3 sequences in the sample, with 2% to 3% held by the top ten. The material sequenced was blood. These receptor sequences come from a human donor with ulcerative colitis or Crohn's disease, or a healthy co-twin of an affected twin (not recorded which). Each CDR3 is given with its conserved first and last residue.

j_call: TRBJ2-7; v_call: TRBV12-3/TRBV12-4; cdr3_aa: CASSPPWTEGDEQYF
j_call: TRBJ1-2; v_call: TRBV6-5; cdr3_aa: CASSYFRESYGYTF
j_call: TRBJ1-5; v_call: TRBV7-6; cdr3_aa: CASSSCRRFRNQPQHF
j_call: TRBJ2-6; v_call: TRBV20-1; cdr3_aa: CSARGGQGSAGANVLTF
j_call: TRBJ1-1; v_call: TRBV20-1; cdr3_aa: CSARDHRGVPEAFF
j_call: TRBJ2-5; v_call: TRBV3-1; cdr3_aa: CASSQRAPGTVQETQYF
j_call: TRBJ2-3; v_call: TRBV9; cdr3_aa: CASSVETGATDTQYF
j_call: TRBJ2-5; v_call: TRBV13; cdr3_aa: CASSLEGRDNQETQYF
j_call: TRBJ2-3; v_call: TRBV6-5; cdr3_aa: CASSSFRARTDTQYF
j_call: TRBJ1-3; v_call: TRBV11-2; cdr3_aa: CASSFVNTIYF
j_call: TRBJ2-7; v_call: TRBV7-2; cdr3_aa: CASSRVLMAVREQYF
j_call: TRBJ1-5; v_call: TRBV20-1; cdr3_aa: CSASYTIQPQHF
j_call: TRBJ1-1; v_call: TRBV6-6; cdr3_aa: CAGRDGEMNTEAFF
j_call: TRBJ1-2; v_call: TRBV20-1; cdr3_aa: CSATDRGISGYTF
j_call: TRBJ1-1; v_call: TRBV5-1; cdr3_aa: CASSLDGSFAEAFF
j_call: TRBJ2-1; v_call: TRBV7-3; cdr3_aa: CASSPRIAGRDEQFF
j_call: TRBJ1-1; v_call: TRBV3-1; cdr3_aa: CASSQRDSYTEAFF
j_call: TRBJ1-2; v_call: TRBV6-1; cdr3_aa: CASSVLHRQGFGYTF
j_call: TRBJ2-1; v_call: TRBV20-1; cdr3_aa: CSARGSPGGIEQFF
j_call: TRBJ2-2; v_call: TRBV15; cdr3_aa: CATSGNTGELFF
j_call: TRBJ1-1; v_call: TRBV29-1; cdr3_aa: CSAGQANTEAFF
j_call: TRBJ2-1; v_call: TRBV19; cdr3_aa: CASRTTSGAYNEQFF
j_call: TRBJ1-2; v_call: TRBV18; cdr3_aa: CASSPEQGGYGYTF
j_call: TRBJ2-7; v_call: TRBV6-1; cdr3_aa: CASTQGGGSYEQYF
j_call: TRBJ2-7; v_call: TRBV6-5; cdr3_aa: CASSYSYRGYYEQYF
j_call: TRBJ1-1; v_call: TRBV20-1; cdr3_aa: CSAPRGPGTEAFF
j_call: TRBJ2-5; v_call: TRBV7-2; cdr3_aa: CASSSAIQGVETQYF
j_call: TRBJ1-2; v_call: TRBV29-1; cdr3_aa: CSVAQTGGFYGYTF
j_call: TRBJ1-2; v_call: TRBV12-3/TRBV12-4; cdr3_aa: CASRDRNREGYGYTF
j_call: TRBJ2-6; v_call: TRBV6-2/TRBV6-3; cdr3_aa: CASSYGEGSSGTNVLTF
j_call: TRBJ2-3; v_call: TRBV20-1; cdr3_aa: CSARGTASTDTQYF
j_call: TRBJ1-1; v_call: TRBV29-1; cdr3_aa: CSVSQGLMNTEAFF
j_call: TRBJ2-3; v_call: TRBV4-1; cdr3_aa: CASGHPEGGTDTQYF
j_call: TRBJ2-1; v_call: TRBV10-3; cdr3_aa: CAISEGYNEQFF
j_call: TRBJ2-3; v_call: TRBV9; cdr3_aa: CASSAQDRADTQYF
j_call: TRBJ1-5; v_call: TRBV7-9; cdr3_aa: CASSLGSNSNQPQHF
j_call: TRBJ1-4; v_call: TRBV19; cdr3_aa: CASSTTWQGAKEKLFF
j_call: TRBJ2-3; v_call: TRBV7-8; cdr3_aa: CASSLALDRGGTDTQYF
j_call: TRBJ1-2; v_call: TRBV28; cdr3_aa: CASSFGQIYGYTF
j_call: TRBJ2-1; v_call: TRBV20-1; cdr3_aa: CSAPPLREGRDNEQFF
j_call: TRBJ2-2; v_call: TRBV3-1; cdr3_aa: CASSQRGFAGELFF
j_call: TRBJ2-7; v_call: TRBV7-2; cdr3_aa: CASSQNPREEYEQYF
j_call: TRBJ1-6; v_call: TRBV10-2; cdr3_aa: CASSVLGNSPLHF
j_call: TRBJ2-1; v_call: TRBV5-1; cdr3_aa: CASSFASGSYANEQFF
j_call: TRBJ1-1; v_call: TRBV12-3/TRBV12-4; cdr3_aa: CASSLEMGRTEAFF
j_call: TRBJ1-5; v_call: TRBV5-1; cdr3_aa: CASSPGTGNNQPQHF
j_call: TRBJ2-5; v_call: TRBV19; cdr3_aa: CASSISRGGRQETQYF
j_call: TRBJ1-2; v_call: TRBV5-1; cdr3_aa: CASSLDRAGYTF
j_call: TRBJ2-1; v_call: TRBV25-1; cdr3_aa: CASRQTGGYEQFF
j_call: TRBJ1-1; v_call: TRBV5-1; cdr3_aa: CASSRGPGSDEAFF
j_call: TRBJ1-1; v_call: TRBV7-8; cdr3_aa: CASSLGGGRTEAFF
j_call: TRBJ2-1; v_call: TRBV12-5; cdr3_aa: CASGLGVRLESYNEQFF
j_call: TRBJ2-1; v_call: TRBV5-4; cdr3_aa: CASSRGDGSSYNEQFF
j_call: TRBJ2-7; v_call: TRBV29-1; cdr3_aa: CSVRTGGVGEQYF
j_call: TRBJ1-4; v_call: TRBV6-5; cdr3_aa: CASSYSLGTGLEKLFF
j_call: TRBJ2-5; v_call: TRBV3-1; cdr3_aa: CASSQAHRGQETQYF
j_call: TRBJ2-3; v_call: TRBV12-5; cdr3_aa: CASGIGGGRVTDTQYF
j_call: TRBJ2-7; v_call: TRBV28; cdr3_aa: CASSPRGGQYF
j_call: TRBJ2-6; v_call: TRBV7-9; cdr3_aa: CASSPGRIGANVLTF